What follows describes a single T cell receptor (beta chain). This record belongs to a study of metastatic and nonmetastatic thyroid tumors. Overall study: The authors compared repertoires across blood and tumor or nodule tissue from malignant and benign thyroid patients.

No treatment of any kind had been given to any patient before thyroid surgery. TCRdb re-clonotyped the PCR reads through MiXCR. This sample carries about 16,000 clones, 25% of them seen once, and the ten largest clones take 9.5% to 12%. With V trimmed by 6 bases and J by 4 bases, 7 bases remained unmatched. The CDR3 covers 15 residues. Germline lookup yields CDR1 SGHVS and CDR2 FQNEAQ. This chain links TRBV7-8 with TRBJ2-2; 8 bases match TRBD1. The receptor was isolated from a male donor with papillary thyroid cancer or a benign thyroid nodule (not recorded which). Some clones in this sample may be carry-over from other donors' samples. The sequencing sample was made of blood. The CDR3 region has the DNA TGTGCCAGCAGTCCCGGACAGGGCCTCACCGGGGAGCTGTTTTTT. Amino acids: CASSPGQGLTGELFF.